This TCR beta chain was retrieved from a study of T cells in Graves' hyperthyroidism and ophthalmopathy (dated by TCRdb to about 2019). For context, the study as a whole: Peripheral blood samples were taken at the time of initial diagnosis, prior to any treatment. The paper reports TCR Vbeta CDR3 sequencing of more than 120 peripheral blood samples: approximately 43 ophthalmopathy, roughly 74 hyperthyroidism and approximately 17 progressor patients. An independent validation cohort of under 20 hyperthyroidism patients and approximately 17 patients who later progressed to ophthalmopathy tested prospective prediction of ophthalmopathy. The 100 or so discovery patients were divided at random into training and test sets in a 7:3 ratio. Thyroid tissue and blood T-cell repertoires from several Graves' hyperthyroidism patients were also compared in the study. To identify TCR V-J signatures that set the groups apart, the researchers used a discovery cohort of roughly 100 patients, made up of around 40 with Graves' ophthalmopathy and some 58 with stable Graves' hyperthyroidism. Once sampling was done, hyperthyroidism patients were given methimazole at a starting dose of 30 mg daily, whereas ophthalmopathy patients were given high-dose intravenous methylprednisolone.

Amplification of TCR beta CDR3 regions was carried out from RNA transcripts. A first-round RT-PCR of the TCR CDR3 used the HTBI primer set with the Qiagen OneStep RT-PCR kit. A second multiplex PCR round built the libraries, followed by size selection and purification. Libraries were sequenced paired-end with 100 bp reads on an Illumina HiSeq2000. Under the source paper's analysis protocol: SOAPnuke was used to process the raw data, removing reads that contained adapters or uncalled bases, had a mean Phred below 15, or lacked an exact match to the constant primer or identifier. COPE v1.2.5 was used to merge high-quality paired reads, and clonotypes were defined as unique nucleotide sequences. Clonotypes were aligned to IMGT TRBV, TRBD and TRBJ reference segments using MiTCR v1.1. The analysis was restricted to V-J combinations with a frequency above 0.0001, which together covered just over 99% of the repertoires. A TCS score was defined as the ratio between F50 (clonal expansion) and ExV (chaos), using BLOSUM62-based TCRdist between CDR3 peptides within each V-J. Welch's t-statistics and random forest reduced 450 to 600 V-J features to under 15, which were used in a naive Bayes classifier (R e1071). TCRdb reprocessing: public reads trimmed at Q25 with fastp, clones called with MiXCR, in-frame beta chains kept. Here each entry gathers all rows of one CDR3 protein and keeps the most common genes and DNA. The V and J calls and clone size come from TCRdb's table, not from the authors' own analysis. This sample has more than 650,000 distinct CDR3 sequences in its table, and about 15% of those were observed once. 10% of the sample rests with the top ten.

There are many counts of this clonotype. There is no known antigen for this receptor. Base quality data are lacking; no much larger clone is found one base away. A patient counted as having stable Graves' hyperthyroidism if no progression to ophthalmopathy occurred over 18 months of follow-up. Hyperthyroidism patients were aged 18 to 65 years and newly diagnosed, with disease duration of less than 2 months. Patients with uncontrolled infections, other autoimmune diseases, pregnancy or lactation were excluded. Clinical symptoms, serum thyroxine and TRAb, thyroid ultrasound, and orbital computed tomography formed the basis for the diagnoses. PBMCs were separated from roughly 9.6 ml of fresh peripheral blood using Ficoll-Paque density gradient centrifugation. Trizol reagent was used to extract total RNA, and RNA quality was then checked on an Agilent 2100 Bioanalyzer. General study outcomes and caveats: Sample size was not statistically predetermined, and investigators were not blinded to group allocation. Most expanded thyroid clonotypes (frequency above 0.001) were also detected in blood, suggesting blood repertoires may reflect thyroid immune responses. In validation, progression to ophthalmopathy was predicted by the model with 55% to 71% sensitivity and roughly 72% specificity, a median of 6.5 months before onset. A model built on a 13 V-J signature distinguished ophthalmopathy from stable hyperthyroidism, reaching about 88% sensitivity and under 84% specificity in cross-validation and 80%/75% in testing.

Sequencing was done on a sample of blood. The receptor comes from a woman aged 18-29 years with Graves' hyperthyroidism.

The nucleotide sequence is given as TGTGCCAGCAGCCAAGTAGGGGGCGCGTTCTACGAGCAGTACTTC. This translates into CASSQVGGAFYEQYF. The chain couples TRBV3-1 to TRBJ2-7; TRBD1 lines up with 7 middle nucleotides. The CDR3 runs 15 residues from the cysteine to the phenylalanine. Only the CDR3 part of the read is kept: 45 bases, read in frame from the first base. Ends trimmed: V by 1 base, J by 3 bases; bases unmatched to a gene: 6. CDR1 and CDR2 (LGHDT, YNNKEL) derive from the germline V gene (reference sequence).